One sample yielded the 25 T cell receptor beta chains listed below, sequenced in a study of IL-17A CD8 T cells in psoriatic arthritis synovium. Magnetically isolated CD3+ T cells were stimulated 1.5 hours with PMA and ionomycin. Actively inflamed joints of psoriatic arthritis patients supplied the aspirated synovial fluid. Clones were sequenced by immunoSEQ multiplex PCR, and TCRdb holds only the in-frame ones, with some missing. The data hold 2,000 to 2,500 clones, with around three quarters observed a single time. The sample comprised IFN-gamma+ CD8+ T cells from synovial fluid. Documented subset: IL-17A-IFNgamma+ memory CD8+ (Tc1) cells. These receptors came from a human donor with psoriatic arthritis.

Regarding this clone: This same CDR3 is encoded by further DNA sequences in the sample. The chain recombines TRBV29-1 with TRBJ2-1; the D gene is possibly TRBD2 (6 bases). V was clipped by 6 bases and J by 5 bases, with 14 bases between them. This CDR3 is 13 amino acids long. Germline CDR1 and CDR2: SQVTM and ANQGSEA. DNA for the CDR3: TGCAGCGTGGGGGGTCGAGAGGACAATGAGCAGTTCTTC. It is translated as CSVGGREDNEQFF.

In this sample, this clone turned up once. The chain employs TRBV4-1 and TRBJ1-1, with D possibly matching TRBD1 (6 bases). In germline, CDR1 is MGHRA, CDR2 YSYEKL. This CDR3 region has 14 residues. Trimming took 0 bases from V and 5 from J, leaving 10 bases between them. The CDR3 nucleotides are TGCGCCAGCAGCCAAGATGAGGGGGGAACTGAAGCTTTCTTT. This gives the protein CASSQDEGGTEAFF.

The CDR3 nucleotides are TGTGCCAGCAGCGTAAGGCCCGGGACAGGGGCGAACACCGGGGAGCTGTTTTTT. It yields the protein CASSVRPGTGANTGELFF. The rearrangement uses TRBV9 and TRBJ2-2; TRBD1 agrees at 10 bases. The trim removed 1 base at V and 0 bases at J, leaving 6 bases unmatched. The CDR3 extends over 18 amino acids. CDR1 is SGDLS and CDR2 is YYNGEE in the germline V gene.

The chain couples TRBV18 to TRBJ1-1; maybe TRBD1 (6 bases). CDR1 and CDR2 (germline): KGHSH, LQKENI. This CDR3 contains 16 residues. V was shortened by 1 base and J by 1 base, with 13 bases between the two germline ends. The CDR3 here is CASSPRDTQENTEAFF. Written as DNA, the CDR3 is TGTGCCAGCTCACCACGGGACACACAAGAGAACACTGAAGCTTTCTTT.

V usage is TRBV5-1 and J usage is TRBJ1-6; D gene unclear. Trimming removed 0 bases from V and 14 bases from J, with 12 bases in between. Germline V CDR1 and CDR2: SGHRS, YFSETQ. The CDR3 is made up of 13 amino acids. The CDR3 region has the DNA TGCGCCAGCAGCTTGGATCCGGGAGCAGCCCTCCACTTT. Its translation is CASSLDPGAALHF. Looking up the rest from reference TRBV5-1 and TRBJ1-6 gives the full variable domain: KAGVTQTPRYLIKTRGQQVTLSCSPISGHRSVSWYQQTPGQGLQFLFEYFSETQRNKGNFPGRFSGRQFSNSRSEMNVSTLELGDSALYLCASSLDPGAALHFGNGTRLTVT.

The table lists this clone with a few counts. The V gene is TRBV4-1, the J gene TRBJ1-3; no reliable D call. V was shortened by 4 bases and J by 0 bases, with 4 bases between the two germline ends. This CDR3 is 13 amino acids long. In germline, CDR1 is MGHRA, CDR2 YSYEKL. The CDR3 protein is CASSPYSGNTIYF. The CDR3 region has the DNA TGCGCCAGCAGCCCTTACTCTGGAAACACCATATATTTT.

This clone was detected only once. The chain couples TRBV28 to TRBJ2-3, with D possibly being TRBD2 (5 bases). The CDR3 has 15 residues. V was shortened by 4 bases and J by 5 bases, with 16 bases between the two germline ends. The V gene's germline CDR1 is MDHEN and CDR2 SYDVKM. The CDR3 coding sequence is TGTGCCAGCAGTTCCTTTAGCGCGTTAGGAGATACGCAGTATTTT. Translation: CASSSFSALGDTQYF.

This chain's CDR3 is CATSTNDRGGSNQPQHF. In nucleotides, the CDR3 is TGTGCCACCAGCACAAATGACAGGGGTGGGAGCAATCAGCCCCAGCATTTT. The genes are TRBV15 and TRBJ1-5; 8 bases align to TRBD1. Germline V gene sequence: CDR1 LNHNV, CDR2 YYDKDF (reference sequence). The CDR3 is 17 residues long. With 4 bases clipped from V and 1 base from J, the junction kept 9 bases outside the gene matches.

This chain joins TRBV10-1 and TRBJ2-3, with 8 bases fitting TRBD1. The ends lost 4 bases at V and 2 bases at J; junction bases unmatched: 2. Germline assignment: CDR1 WNHNN and CDR2 SYGVQD (reference sequence). This CDR3 region has 14 residues. The CDR3 DNA follows: TGCGCCAGCAGTGCAGGGGGCGTCACAGATACGCAGTATTTT. This sequence encodes CASSAGGVTDTQYF.

The rearrangement uses TRBV7-9 and TRBJ1-1, with D uncertain. The CDR3 runs 14 residues. CDR1 and CDR2 from the germline V gene are SEHNR and FQNEAQ (reference sequence). V lost 1 base and J lost 1, with 7 bases in between. As DNA, the CDR3 is TGTGCCAGCAGCTTAGGAGATGGGAACACTGAAGCTTTCTTT. Its protein product is CASSLGDGNTEAFF.

The chain links TRBV19 to TRBJ1-5; D is unresolved. The CDR3 runs to 15 residues. V was trimmed by 6 bases and J by 0 bases, leaving 12 bases between them. Looked up from germline, CDR1 is LNHDA and CDR2 is SQIVND (reference sequence). In DNA, the CDR3 is TGTGCCAGTAGCAGACCACAGTATAGCAATCAGCCCCAGCATTTT. Translating gives CASSRPQYSNQPQHF.

V usage is TRBV5-1 and J usage is TRBJ1-4; the match to TRBD1 covers 9 bases. CDR3 size: 16 residues. V shed 6 bases and J 1 base; nucleotides not matched to a gene: 7. Germline V gives CDR1 SGHRS, CDR2 YFSETQ. In nucleotides, the CDR3 is TGCGCCAGCAACAGGACAGGGGAGGGAACTAATGAAAAACTGTTTTTT. As protein: CASNRTGEGTNEKLFF. The variable domain in full, with the rest retrieved from reference TRBV5-1 and TRBJ1-4, is KAGVTQTPRYLIKTRGQQVTLSCSPISGHRSVSWYQQTPGQGLQFLFEYFSETQRNKGNFPGRFSGRQFSNSRSEMNVSTLELGDSALYLCASNRTGEGTNEKLFFGSGTQLSVL.

This rearrangement joins TRBV6-5 to TRBJ2-1, with D hard to call. The CDR3 has 13 amino acids. V was trimmed by 2 bases and J by 8 bases, leaving 10 bases between them. Germline V lookup: CDR1 MNHEY, CDR2 SVGAGI. This chain's CDR3 is CASSYPGGDEQFF. The DNA of the CDR3 is TGTGCCAGCAGTTACCCCGGTGGGGATGAGCAGTTCTTC.

The genes are TRBV7-3 and TRBJ2-1, with D unclear. CDR1 SGHTA and CDR2 FQGTGA come from the germline V gene. This CDR3 region has 15 residues. Trimming cost V 1 base and J 5 bases, with 12 bases left between them. The CDR3, as DNA: TGTGCCAGCAGCTTAAGGCCGGGCGAGGACAATGAGCAGTTCTTC. Protein product: CASSLRPGEDNEQFF.

On this clone itself: Other DNA sequences in the same sample also yield this CDR3. The chain combines TRBV19 with TRBJ2-2, with D perhaps matching TRBD1 (6 bases). V shed 7 bases and J shed 6 bases, with 12 bases lying between them. The CDR3 is 13 amino acids. Germline V gives CDR1 LNHDA, CDR2 SQIVND (reference sequence). This CDR3 is CASMQGRAGELFF. The DNA of the CDR3 is TGTGCCAGTATGCAGGGGCGGGCCGGGGAGCTGTTTTTT.

In this sample, this clone is large. The rearrangement joins TRBV4-1 to TRBJ1-6; D ambiguous. Per the germline V gene, CDR1 is MGHRA and CDR2 is YSYEKL. V was cut by 0 bases and J by 10 bases, with 10 bases left in between. The CDR3 runs to 14 residues. CDR3 sequence reads: CASSQDIDRSPLHF. The CDR3 region has the DNA TGCGCCAGCAGCCAAGATATCGACCGATCACCCCTCCACTTT.

This chain connects TRBV5-6 to TRBJ2-7; TRBD1 matches at 11 bases. CDR3 length: 16 amino acids. The germline gives CDR1 SGHDT, CDR2 YYEEEE. Trimming took 2 bases from V and 3 from J; bases not matched to a gene: 7. The CDR3 DNA sequence: TGTGCCAGCAGCTTCGGACAGGGGGCGTTTGACTACGAGCAGTACTTC. It translates to CASSFGQGAFDYEQYF.

V is TRBV13 and J is TRBJ2-7; 8 bases agree with TRBD2. V shed 1 base and J 2 bases; nucleotides not matched to a gene: 16. CDR1 and CDR2 from the germline V gene are PRHDT and FYEKMQ (reference sequence). The CDR3 sequence is 19 residues long. As DNA, the CDR3 is TGTGCCAGCAGCTTAGCCGGACTAGCTCCCAAGGGTGGACCCTACGAGCAGTACTTC. Amino acids: CASSLAGLAPKGGPYEQYF.

This clone turned up a few times. The chain carries TRBV7-9 and TRBJ1-2, with 9 bases aligning to TRBD1. Germline lookup yields CDR1 SEHNR and CDR2 FQNEAQ (reference sequence). V lost 5 bases and J lost 4; bases outside the gene matches: 8. The CDR3 length is 15 residues. CDR3 DNA sequence: TGTGCCAGCAGCCCATGGGACAGGGCAACCTATGGCTACACCTTC. Translated, it gives CASSPWDRATYGYTF.

The rearrangement joins TRBV19 to TRBJ2-1, with 7 nucleotides matching TRBD2. With 7 bases clipped from V and 0 bases from J, the junction kept 6 bases outside the gene matches. Germline V gives CDR1 LNHDA, CDR2 SQIVND (reference sequence). The CDR3 runs to 15 residues. Here the CDR3 reads CASKWRGSSYNEQFF. The CDR3 nucleotides read TGTGCCAGTAAGTGGCGGGGGAGCTCCTACAATGAGCAGTTCTTC.

The CDR3 protein is CASSEEDEKLFF. CDR3 DNA sequence: TGTGCCAGCAGTGAGGAGGATGAAAAACTGTTTTTT. This sequence joins TRBV6-1 and TRBJ1-4; D remains unclear. Germline V gene data show CDR1 as MNHNS and CDR2 as SASEGT. This CDR3 comprises 12 residues. The germline V and J ends were trimmed by 3 bases and 6 bases, with 5 bases remaining between them.

V gene TRBV4-1 combines with J gene TRBJ2-7; TRBD1 is a possible D gene (6 bases). CDR1 and CDR2 (germline): MGHRA, YSYEKL. The germline V and J ends were trimmed by 0 bases and 3 bases, with 15 bases remaining between them. The CDR3 has 16 amino acids. CDR3 amino acids: CASSQEPGVENYEQYF. In DNA, the CDR3 is TGCGCCAGCAGCCAAGAACCAGGGGTAGAAAACTACGAGCAGTACTTC.

This chain joins TRBV11-2 and TRBJ2-1; D unresolved. Germline-derived CDR1 and CDR2 are SGHAT and FQNNGV. The CDR3 covers 12 residues. V was trimmed by 7 bases and J by 4 bases, leaving 8 bases between them. As DNA, the CDR3 is TGTGCCAGCACCTCGGCTTACAATGAGCAGTTCTTC. As protein: CASTSAYNEQFF.

This chain links TRBV4-1 with TRBJ2-2; D is unclear. Germline V gives CDR1 MGHRA, CDR2 YSYEKL. The CDR3 contains 12 residues. Trimming removed 5 bases from V and 5 bases from J, with 6 bases in between. CDR3 coding DNA: TGCGCCAGCAGCGACCGGACCGGGGAGCTGTTTTTT. This sequence encodes CASSDRTGELFF.

The chain carries TRBV5-1 and TRBJ2-3; 10 bases line up with TRBD2. Trimming took 2 bases from V and 2 from J; bases not matched to a gene: 11. The length of the CDR3 is 18 residues. CDR1 is SGHRS, CDR2 YFSETQ, per germline. For the CDR3, the DNA is TGCGCCAGCAGCTTTACTCTAGCGGGGGCGACCTTCACAGATACGCAGTATTTT. As protein: CASSFTLAGATFTDTQYF.